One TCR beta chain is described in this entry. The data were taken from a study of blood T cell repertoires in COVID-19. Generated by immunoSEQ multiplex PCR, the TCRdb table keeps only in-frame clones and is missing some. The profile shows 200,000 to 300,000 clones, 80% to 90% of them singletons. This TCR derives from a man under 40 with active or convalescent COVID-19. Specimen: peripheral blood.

The CDR3: CASSLGAGGNSPLHF. The CDR3, as DNA: TGCGCCAGCAGCTTGGGGGCAGGGGGAAATTCACCCCTCCACTTT. The gene calls are TRBV5-1 and TRBJ1-6, with 7 bases identical to TRBD1. In germline, CDR1 is SGHRS, CDR2 YFSETQ. The V and J ends lost 0 bases and 7 bases, in that order; junction bases with no gene match: 4. The CDR3 covers 15 residues.